The 15 T cell receptor beta chains below come from one sample, sequenced in a study of regulatory T cells in long-lasting Graves disease (dated by TCRdb to 2020 to 2023). Receptor libraries were prepared by multiplex PCR. The instrument was an Illumina HiSeq 4000. iRepertoire HTBI primers and Arm-PCR amplification of CDR3 regions were used to construct TCR beta libraries. TCRdb passed the public sequencing reads through fastp at Q25 and MiXCR, retaining productive beta sequences. A single entry per CDR3 protein holds the most common genes and DNA from its merged rows. The sample table lists around 470,000 distinct CDR3 sequences, less than 15% of them with a count of one. The ten largest account for more than 15% of the sample. In light of the paper, this sample's time point label describes: newly diagnosed GD, antithyroid drugs for less than 3 months. For both TCR sequencing and RNA sequencing, RNA was extracted from PBMCs using TRIzol.

The data also belong to a second study, concerning T cells in Graves' hyperthyroidism and ophthalmopathy.

Sequencing was performed on peripheral blood mononuclear cells (PBMCs), taken at new diagnosis, from a patient treated with antithyroid drugs. These receptors were collected from a woman aged 50 to 60 with Graves disease. Donor details come from another sample of the same person, matched by shared clones.

For this clonotype: The germline gene is not matched at one end of the junction; a read error may be the cause. The genes are TRBV2 and TRBJ2-5; 7 nucleotides align to TRBD2. The CDR3 has 14 amino acids. Germline V CDR1 and CDR2: SNHLY, FYNNEI. CDR3 sequence (DNA): TGTGCCAGCGCACCCCGGGACTACCCCTACGAGCAGTGCTTC. Translating it yields CASAPRDYPYEQCF.

The genes are TRBV7-8 and TRBJ1-2; TRBD1 matches 8 bases. The CDR3 covers 17 residues. V lost 5 bases and J lost 6; bases outside the gene matches: 17. Germline V gene data show CDR1 as SGHVS and CDR2 as FQNEAQ. The CDR3 region has the DNA TGTGCCAGCAGCCCGCGGCCGGGGACAGGTCGTTCGGATGGCTACACCTTC. Protein: CASSPRPGTGRSDGYTF.

This clonotype was seen ten or more times. This chain connects TRBV11-1 to TRBJ2-1, with D perhaps being TRBD1 or TRBD2 (6 bases each). This CDR3 is 15 amino acids long. V was clipped by 1 base and J by 9 bases, with 16 bases between them. Germline loops: CDR1 SGHAT, CDR2 FQDESV (reference sequence). CDR3 in DNA: TGTGCCAGCAGCTTAGAGGGGGGAGGTTACGTTGAGCAGTTCTTC. Amino acids: CASSLEGGGYVEQFF.

The chain uses TRBV4-1 and TRBJ2-3, with D uncertain. This CDR3 spans 15 amino acids. V lost 0 bases and J 2 bases, leaving 9 bases between the germline ends. Germline CDR1 reads MGHRA; CDR2 reads YSYEKL. CDR3 residues: CASSQERAYTDTQYF. DNA of the CDR3: TGCGCCAGCAGCCAAGAACGGGCCTACACAGATACGCAGTATTTT.

The table lists this clonotype with a few counts. The V and J genes are TRBV11-2 and TRBJ2-7; D remains unclear. Germline CDR1 reads SGHAT; CDR2 reads FQNNGV. The CDR3 totals 14 residues. Trimming left V 1 base short and J 1 base short, with 8 bases between. As DNA, the CDR3 is TGTGCCAGCAGCTTAGGGGCGGCGTCCTACGAGCAGTACTTC. It yields the protein CASSLGAASYEQYF.

The chain recombines TRBV18 with TRBJ2-2, with TRBD1 matching 10 bases. This CDR3 has 16 residues. Germline V gene data show CDR1 as KGHSH and CDR2 as LQKENI. V shed 0 bases, J shed 8 bases, and the junction held 6 bases outside the gene matches. Here the CDR3 reads CASSPPGQGHPGELFF. DNA of the CDR3: TGTGCCAGCTCACCACCGGGACAGGGGCATCCGGGGGAGCTGTTTTTT.

This clonotype appeared many times. This chain joins TRBV11-1 and TRBJ1-1; D is undetermined. CDR1 and CDR2 from the germline V gene are SGHAT and FQDESV (reference sequence). The ends were cut back, 6 bases at V and 0 bases at J, with 8 bases in the middle. The CDR3 runs 13 residues. CDR3 nucleotide sequence: TGTGCCAGCAGACAGTCTATGAACACTGAAGCTTTCTTT. It codes for CASRQSMNTEAFF.

A few counts support this clonotype. The chain combines TRBV11-2 with TRBJ2-3; 7 nucleotides align to TRBD2. Unmatched junction bases numbered 16, after V lost 6 bases and J lost 10 bases. CDR3 length: 15 amino acids. Looked up from germline, CDR1 is SGHAT and CDR2 is FQNNGV. CDR3: CASSGRLAAPGAQYF. Here the CDR3 DNA reads TGTGCCAGCAGTGGAAGGCTAGCGGCACCTGGTGCGCAGTATTTT. The full variable domain, in which reference TRBV11-2 and TRBJ2-3 provide the parts outside the CDR3, is EAGVAQSPRYKIIEKRQSVAFWCNPISGHATLYWYQQILGQGPKLLIQFQNNGVVDDSQLPKDRFSAERLKGVDSTLKIQPAKLEDSAVYLCASSGRLAAPGAQYFGPGTRLTVL.

This chain links TRBV20-1 with TRBJ1-5; D is ambiguous. CDR1 is DFQATT, CDR2 SNEGSKA, per germline (reference sequence). This CDR3 has 13 amino acids. Trimming cost V 3 bases and J 0 bases, with 6 bases left between them. The CDR3 DNA reads as TGCAGTGCTAGTCTTTATAGCAATCAGCCCCAGCATTTT. Translated: CSASLYSNQPQHF.

The chain couples TRBV7-6 to TRBJ2-1; D may match TRBD1 or TRBD2 (5 bases each). Trimming removed 5 bases at V and 8 bases at J, with 13 bases between. Germline V gene sequence: CDR1 SGHVS, CDR2 FNYEAQ. The CDR3 contains 13 residues. The CDR3 loop is CASSGRARDEQFF. As DNA, the CDR3 is TGTGCCAGCAGCGGCAGGGCGCGGGATGAGCAGTTCTTC.

There are a few counts of this clonotype. This chain connects TRBV30 to TRBJ1-4; D call uncertain. The CDR3 has 13 amino acids. Germline V gives CDR1 GTSNPN, CDR2 SVGIG (reference sequence). Trimming cost V 4 bases and J 8 bases, with 14 bases left between them. The CDR3 region has the DNA TGTGCCTGGAACGGAGAGGTTATGGAAAAACTGTTTTTT. It encodes CAWNGEVMEKLFF.

This clonotype was found once. J is TRBJ2-1 and V is TRBV12-3 or TRBV12-4; 8 bases map to TRBD1. V shed 5 bases, J shed 9 bases, and the junction held 12 bases outside the gene matches. The CDR3 consists of 15 residues. CDR3 sequence: CASSHRTGYSGEQFF. The DNA of the CDR3 is TGTGCCAGCAGTCACCGGACAGGGTACTCTGGTGAGCAGTTCTTC.

This clonotype was counted many times. The chain carries TRBV18 and TRBJ2-5; D gene ambiguous. Germline CDR1 is KGHSH and CDR2 is LQKENI. The CDR3 runs 13 residues. V was cut by 4 bases and J by 3 bases, with 9 bases left in between. The CDR3 region has the DNA TGTGCCAGCTCACTCACGCTCGAAGAGACCCAGTACTTC. Its translation is CASSLTLEETQYF.

V and J are TRBV7-3 and TRBJ2-2, with 7 bases aligning to TRBD1. This CDR3 has 20 amino acids. Per germline, CDR1 SGHTA and CDR2 FQGTGA. J lost 5 bases, V lost 0 bases, and 18 bases had no gene match. The CDR3, as DNA: TGTGCCAGCAGCTTAACCCAGCAAAAGACAGGGATGGGGCTTACCGGGGAGCTGTTTTTT. Encoded protein: CASSLTQQKTGMGLTGELFF.

In its sample, this clonotype was seen many times. This chain links TRBV5-1 with TRBJ2-2, with unresolved D. Germline V gene data show CDR1 as SGHRS and CDR2 as YFSETQ. V was clipped by 2 bases and J by 2 bases, with 7 bases between them. This CDR3 contains 14 residues. The DNA of the CDR3 is TGCGCCAGCAGCTTTGGAAGAAACACCGGGGAGCTGTTTTTT. As protein: CASSFGRNTGELFF.